This is a list of T cell receptor beta chains from one sample in a study of breast tumors, draining lymph nodes, adjacent tissues. In TCRdb, the multiplex PCR reads were re-called with MiXCR into one record per CDR3 protein. The sample lists approximately 210,000 distinct CDR3 sequences; approximately 36% were seen once. Sequencing was carried out using axillary lymph node tissue. The receptors stem from a female donor with breast cancer. Some clones in this sample may be carry-over from other donors' samples. Each CDR3 is given with its conserved first and last residue. Fields, in order: CDR3 protein, CDR3 DNA, clone size, D gene, V gene, J gene. D genes are given only for firm matches. Clone sizes are given selectively: once, few, many, or a class where the clone is expanded.

CDR3: CASSLQAGGLQETQYF; DNA: TGCGCCAGCAGCTTACAAGCGGGAGGACTACAAGAGACCCAGTACTTC; size: few; D: TRBD2; V: TRBV5-1; J: TRBJ2-5
CDR3: CASSESQGRYEQYF; DNA: TGTGCCAGCAGTGAAAGTCAGGGACGGTACGAGCAGTACTTC; size: many; D: -; V: TRBV2; J: TRBJ2-7
CDR3: CASSPTTGTANEQFF; DNA: TGTGCCAGCAGTCCCACCACCGGGACTGCCAATGAGCAGTTCTTC; size: few; D: -; V: TRBV6-1; J: TRBJ2-1
CDR3: CSAALGGSYEQYF; DNA: TGCAGTGCTGCATTGGGGGGGTCCTACGAGCAGTACTTC; size: many; D: TRBD2; V: TRBV20-1; J: TRBJ2-7
CDR3: CASSLGLAGVGDTQYF; DNA: TGTGCCAGCAGCTTAGGCTTAGCGGGGGTAGGAGATACGCAGTATTTT; size: many; D: TRBD2; V: TRBV7-3; J: TRBJ2-3
CDR3: CSVEAGSGRPSYEQYF; DNA: TGCAGCGTTGAAGCAGGGAGCGGGAGACCTTCCTACGAGCAGTACTTC; size: many; D: TRBD2; V: TRBV29-1; J: TRBJ2-7
CDR3: CASSSPDRGRHEQFF; DNA: TGTGCCAGCAGCTCCCCGGACAGGGGGCGTCATGAGCAGTTCTTC; size: -; D: TRBD1; V: TRBV5-4; J: TRBJ2-1
CDR3: CSASPSSGGQYYEQYF; DNA: TGCAGTGCCTCACCCTCTAGCGGGGGACAGTACTACGAGCAGTACTTC; size: many; D: TRBD2; V: TRBV20-1; J: TRBJ2-7
CDR3: CASSLATGPQHF; DNA: TGTGCCAGCAGCTTGGCCACGGGGCCCCAGCATTTT; size: many; D: -; V: TRBV5-6; J: TRBJ1-5
CDR3: CASSHRTDTQYF; DNA: TGTGCCAGCAGCCACCGGACAGATACGCAGTATTTT; size: -; D: -; V: TRBV4-2; J: TRBJ2-3
CDR3: CAWSVRGANYEQYF; DNA: TGTGCCTGGAGTGTACGGGGTGCCAACTACGAGCAGTACTTC; size: many; D: -; V: TRBV30; J: TRBJ2-7
CDR3: CASSQDGAGSPLHF; DNA: TGCGCCAGCAGCCAAGACGGTGCAGGATCACCCCTCCACTTT; size: many; D: -; V: TRBV4-1; J: TRBJ1-6
CDR3: CASRHPGTGAYEQYF; DNA: TGTGCCAGCAGGCACCCCGGGACAGGCGCCTACGAGCAGTACTTC; size: few; D: TRBD1; V: TRBV6-1; J: TRBJ2-7
CDR3: CASSLVLAWGNTIYF; DNA: TGTGCCAGCAGCTTAGTCCTAGCGTGGGGAAACACCATATATTTT; size: -; D: -; V: TRBV7-2; J: TRBJ1-3
CDR3: CASSQTSGGANEQFF; DNA: TGTGCCAGCAGCCAGACTAGCGGGGGGGCTAATGAGCAGTTCTTC; size: -; D: TRBD2; V: TRBV5-1; J: TRBJ2-1
CDR3: CASSHGGQGAREQYF; DNA: TGTGCCAGCAGTCATGGGGGACAGGGGGCGCGCGAGCAGTACTTC; size: -; D: TRBD1; V: TRBV6-2/TRBV6-3; J: TRBJ2-7
CDR3: CASSFTGVRGTGELFF; DNA: TGTGCCAGCAGCTTTACAGGTGTCAGGGGCACCGGGGAGCTGTTTTTT; size: many; D: -; V: TRBV7-9; J: TRBJ2-2